This TCR beta chain was captured in a study of CD4+ T cells in melanoma. Study-wide findings and caveats: Diverse differentiation states were reported for melanoma neoantigen-specific CD4+ T cells.

This clone has just one count. The antigen remains unidentified. Produced via immunoSEQ multiplex PCR; TCRdb's table is partial and in-frame only. The sample shows about 10,000 clones, 78% of them seen only once. V trimming: 8 bases; J trimming: 3 bases; junction bases outside the gene matches: 7. The germline V gene has CDR1 SNHLY and CDR2 FYNNEI. The CDR3 runs to 13 residues. The sample was cells from a culture (not recorded whether cultured in vitro). V and J are TRBV2 and TRBJ2-7; 7 bases align to TRBD2. The sequence came from a human donor with melanoma. CDR3 sequence reads: CASLSGGRYEQYF. The CDR3 DNA reads TGTGCCAGCCTATCGGGGGGACGCTACGAGCAGTACTTC. The complete variable domain, with remaining parts taken from reference TRBV2 and TRBJ2-7, reads EPEVTQTPSHQVTQMGQEVILRCVPISNHLYFYWYRQILGQKVEFLVSFYNNEISEKSEIFDDQFSVERPDGSNFTLKIRSTKLEDSAMYFCASLSGGRYEQYFGPGTRLTVT.